The 8 T cell receptor beta chains below come from one sample, sequenced in a study of blood T cell repertoires in COVID-19. Sequencing was performed with immunoSEQ multiplex PCR; in TCRdb, only in-frame clones are kept and a portion is missing. The sample records roughly 230,000 clones, about 80% being singletons. The specimen sequenced was PBMCs or T cells enriched from blood (not recorded which). The receptors come from a man aged 45 to 65 who had recovered from COVID-19.

This clone was seen just once. The chain recombines TRBV24-1 with TRBJ2-2; no firm D call. Between the trimmed V and J ends, which lost 4 bases and 5 bases, there was a span of 13 bases. Germline-derived CDR1 and CDR2 are KGHDR and SFDVKD. This CDR3 spans 15 amino acids. The CDR3 DNA sequence: TGTGCCACCAGTGACACTCGATTGCCAACCGGGGAGCTGTTTTTT. Its protein product is CATSDTRLPTGELFF.

J is TRBJ2-3 and V is TRBV5-1; TRBD2 matches at 7 bases. V lost 0 bases, J lost 4 bases, and 8 bases stayed unmatched. This CDR3 has 16 amino acids. The germline V gene has CDR1 SGHRS and CDR2 YFSETQ. The CDR3 loop is CASSLEGGRAPDTQYF. The CDR3 region has the DNA TGCGCCAGCAGCTTGGAAGGAGGGAGGGCCCCAGATACGCAGTATTTT.

The chain carries TRBV4-3 and TRBJ2-1; 13 bases map to TRBD2. CDR3 length: 18 amino acids. Germline V gene lookup returns CDR1 LGHNA and CDR2 YSLEER. J lost 8 bases, V lost 0 bases, and 10 bases had no gene match. The DNA for the CDR3 is TGCGCCAGCAGCCAAGAGCGGACTAGCGGGAGAGTTTTACATGAGCAGTTCTTC. It is translated as CASSQERTSGRVLHEQFF.

The chain links TRBV10-3 to TRBJ2-2; TRBD1 agrees at 9 bases. J gave up 5 bases and V 7 bases, and 2 bases lay outside the gene matches. Germline V gene sequence: CDR1 ENHRY, CDR2 SYGVKD. The CDR3 is 13 amino acids. The CDR3 coding sequence is TGTGCCATCACTGGGACAGGGACCGGGGAGCTGTTTTTT. It is translated as CAITGTGTGELFF.

This clone was observed a single time. This chain connects TRBV5-4 to TRBJ2-7; TRBD2 matches 7 bases. There are 15 residues in the CDR3. The germline CDR1 and CDR2 sequences are SGHNT and YYREEE (reference sequence). The J segment lost 0 bases and the V segment lost 4 bases, leaving 7 bases of the junction unmatched. This CDR3 is CASSRDYRSSYEQYF. The DNA of the CDR3 is TGTGCCAGCAGCCGGGACTACCGGAGCTCCTACGAGCAGTACTTC.

The V call is TRBV19, the J call TRBJ1-6; D remains unclear. The V end was cut by 3 bases, the J end by 15 bases, with 15 bases between. The CDR3 consists of 13 residues. The germline gives CDR1 LNHDA, CDR2 SQIVND (reference sequence). CDR3 protein: CASSIRDPRVLHF. As DNA, the CDR3 is TGTGCCAGTAGTATTCGTGACCCCCGGGTCCTCCACTTT.

The chain recombines TRBV3-1 (or the pseudogene TRBV3-2) with TRBJ1-2; TRBD1 matches at 7 bases. V gave up 1 base and J gave up 4 bases; unmatched junction bases: 12. Germline V lookup: CDR1 LGHDT, CDR2 YNNKEL (reference sequence). There are 17 residues in the CDR3. CDR3 coding DNA: TGTGCCAGCAGCCAAGCACCGGGACAGAGACCCATCTATGGCTACACCTTC. It codes for CASSQAPGQRPIYGYTF.

The genes are TRBV11-3 and TRBJ1-1; TRBD1 is a possible D gene (6 bases). The CDR3 is made up of 15 amino acids. Germline V gene sequence: CDR1 SGHNT, CDR2 YENEEA. Trimming cost V 1 base and J 4 bases, with 13 bases left between them. CDR3 DNA sequence: TGTGCCAGCAGCTTAGGGGGGCAGTTAGGCACTGAAGCTTTCTTT. Protein: CASSLGGQLGTEAFF.